This note documents a single TCR beta chain sequence. Its antigen is currently unknown. This sample stems from a study of Ad26.COV2.S vaccination and SARS-CoV-2 variants. Whole-study results and caveats: CD8+ and CD4+ T cells specific for spike reportedly responded with substantial breadth after vaccination.

Treatment noted: around 19 received Ad26.COV2.S at low or high dose, single or two shots; about 5 received placebo; per-sample allocation not given. The investigators took samples on day 63 after the first vaccine or placebo injection. Within Boston, the person who donated was an adult of 18-55 years. Sequencing used immunoSEQ multiplex PCR; TCRdb keeps in-frame clones, though not all of them. Of around 450,000 clones listed, about 90% were seen once; the top ten hold 4.3%. Germline lookup yields CDR1 LNHDA and CDR2 SQIVND (reference sequence). The CDR3 covers 12 residues. V was pared by 2 bases and J by 8 bases, with 4 bases between.

The receptor's source is a person between 18 and 59 years old who received the Ad26.COV2.S COVID-19 vaccine or a placebo. The material sequenced was peripheral blood, taken in a trial of Ad26.COV2.S vaccine versus placebo. The chain uses TRBV19 and TRBJ1-6; D unclear. The CDR3 region has the DNA TGTGCCAGTAGTATAACCGATTCACCCCTCCACTTT. This sequence encodes CASSITDSPLHF.